The 6 T cell receptor beta chains listed next were all sequenced from one sample in a study of T cell responses to AZD1222 COVID-19 vaccine. Libraries were prepared by immunoSEQ multiplex PCR; TCRdb keeps only in-frame clonotypes and omits some of them. The sample includes roughly 160,000 clones, 75% to 95% of them seen just once. The input for sequencing was peripheral blood, taken on day 0 of AZD1222 vaccination. These receptors were obtained from an adult in good health.

The chain recombines TRBV11-2 with TRBJ2-7; 9 positions agree with TRBD1. Germline lookup yields CDR1 SGHAT and CDR2 FQNNGV. Trimming removed 0 bases from V and 3 bases from J; junction bases left unmatched: 6. The CDR3 is made up of 16 amino acids. The CDR3 DNA follows: TGTGCCAGCAGCTTAGAGGACAGGGGTCTCCTCTACGAGCAGTACTTC. This gives the protein CASSLEDRGLLYEQYF.

The chain carries TRBV27 and TRBJ1-5, with 7 bases identical to TRBD1. Trimming took 6 bases from V and 2 from J; bases not matched to a gene: 4. The CDR3 sequence is 14 residues long. The germline CDR1 and CDR2 sequences are MNHEY and SMNVEV (reference sequence). The CDR3 loop reads CASSITGGNQPQHF. The CDR3 DNA reads as TGTGCCAGCAGCATAACAGGGGGCAATCAGCCCCAGCATTTT.

The genes are TRBV2 and TRBJ1-4, with 7 bases lining up with TRBD1. Germline CDR1 is SNHLY and CDR2 is FYNNEI. V lost 7 bases to trimming and J lost 8 bases; unmatched junction nucleotides: 13. There are 15 residues in the CDR3. The CDR3 nucleotides read TGTGCCAGCATGGCCTTTGGGGGACAGCTAGAAAAACTGTTTTTT. This encodes CASMAFGGQLEKLFF.

The DNA for the CDR3 is TGTGCCAGCATAGGCTGGGGAGGCGGGGAGCTGTTTTTT. This encodes CASIGWGGGELFF. The chain couples TRBV2 to TRBJ2-2; possibly TRBD2 for D (6 bases). V dropped 7 bases and J dropped 7 bases, with 13 bases sitting between them. CDR3 size: 13 residues. Germline CDR1 and CDR2: SNHLY and FYNNEI.

This clone was seen only once. The V call is TRBV5-4, the J call TRBJ2-3, with 8 bases aligning to TRBD2. The length of the CDR3 is 16 residues. Germline V gene data show CDR1 as SGHNT and CDR2 as YYREEE (reference sequence). The junction had 12 bases not matched to a gene; V was cut back by 6 bases and J by 3 bases. The CDR3 region is CASTPKAGGGTDTQYF. The DNA of the CDR3 is TGTGCCAGCACCCCTAAGGCGGGGGGTGGAACAGATACGCAGTATTTT.

J is TRBJ2-1 and V is TRBV7-9; TRBD2 matches at 10 bases. The CDR3 runs to 15 residues. Germline CDR1 SEHNR, CDR2 FQNEAQ (reference sequence). V shed 6 bases, J shed 5 bases, and the junction held 7 bases outside the gene matches. The CDR3 DNA sequence: TGTGCCAGCAGAACTAGCGGGGACCTAAACAATGAGCAGTTCTTC. Its translation: CASRTSGDLNNEQFF.